A single T cell receptor beta chain is shown here with its context. Antigen: not known. The junction does not match germline at one end; this may be a read error. This CDR3 comprises 14 residues. CDR1 and CDR2 (germline): SGHRS, YFSETQ. This entry is derived from a study of CD8+CD57+ T cells in acquired aplastic anemia. Overall study: Reads per healthy sample averaged around 9.9 million (CD4+) and under 13 million (CD8+). The study's findings and limits: Simpson's diversity of CD8+ cells was not significantly different in patients compared with controls.

Profiling of TCR beta VDJ combinations and CDR3 sequences used genomic DNA as template. A single record per CDR3 protein comes from TCRdb applying MiXCR to the reads. The sample records 400,000 to 500,000 distinct CDR3 sequences, around 72% being singletons. Sequenced input: sorted CD4+, CD8+, or CD8+CD57+ T cells (not recorded which) from PBMCs. The clonotype originates from a human donor in good health, serving as a control. The rearrangement joins TRBV5-1 to TRBJ1-5; no reliable D call. The CDR3: CASSATWKHQPQHF. The DNA for the CDR3 is TGTGCCAGCAGCGCGACCTGGAAACATCAGCCCCAGCATTTT.